Listed below are T cell receptor beta chains from one sample, sequenced in a study of esophageal squamous cell carcinoma under preoperative chemotherapy. A single record per CDR3 protein comes from TCRdb applying MiXCR to the PCR reads. Here the sample spans about 30,000 distinct CDR3 sequences, approximately 50% being singletons. This sample was taken from a patient given preoperative chemotherapy. The receptors derive from a human donor with esophageal squamous cell carcinoma. The donor label of this sample is uncertain. Both conserved end residues are part of each CDR3. D genes are given only for firm matches. Size is stated for part of the rows, as once, few or many counts, or as a class when the clone is expanded.

V gene	CDR3 length	clone size	D gene	J gene	CDR3 protein	CDR3 DNA
TRBV6-5	16	many	TRBD1	TRBJ2-4	CASSYDRGQTKNIQYF	TGTGCCAGCAGTTACGACAGGGGGCAAACCAAAAACATTCAGTACTTC
TRBV7-2	14	.	.	TRBJ2-4	CASSGWEQGAFQYF	TGTGCCAGCAGCGGATGGGAACAGGGAGCTTTCCAGTACTTC
TRBV27	14	many	.	TRBJ2-1	CASNRRDSYNEQFF	TGTGCCAGCAATCGGCGGGACTCCTACAATGAGCAGTTCTTC
TRBV7-2	18	large	TRBD2	TRBJ2-3	CASSLTSWPGTTTDTQYF	TGTGCCAGCAGCTTAACGTCGTGGCCCGGGACTACCACAGATACGCAGTATTTT
TRBV7-8	17	many	TRBD2	TRBJ2-2	CASSTEGTSGLAGELFF	TGTGCCAGCAGCACCGAAGGGACTAGCGGGTTAGCCGGGGAGCTGTTTTTT
TRBV6-1	17	many	TRBD1	TRBJ2-7	CASSDPGTVSSYNEQYF	TGTGCCAGCAGTGACCCCGGGACAGTGAGCTCCTACAATGAGCAGTACTTC
TRBV24-1	16	many	.	TRBJ2-1	CATSETSRGGSDEQFF	TGTGCCACCAGTGAAACTAGTCGAGGGGGGTCGGATGAGCAGTTCTTC
TRBV10-3	15	.	TRBD2	TRBJ2-2	CAIQGLAGGAGELYF	TGTGCCATTCAGGGACTAGCGGGAGGGGCCGGTGAGCTGTATTTT
TRBV7-8	17	once	TRBD2	TRBJ2-3	CASSPASGRPSVNAQFF	TGTGCCAGCAGCCCGGCTAGCGGGAGGCCGTCGGTCAATGCGCAGTTTTTT
TRBV12-3/TRBV12-4	14	.	.	TRBJ2-4	CAGTAARDQDTQYF	TGTGCGGGTACCGCCGCCCGTGACCAAGACACCCAGTACTTC
TRBV5-1	14	few	.	TRBJ1-2	CASSLAGGQIGYTF	TGCGCCAGCAGCTTGGCCGGGGGACAAATCGGCTACACCTTC
TRBV12-5	14	.	.	TRBJ2-1	CASGFGESYDEQFF	TGTGCTAGTGGTTTCGGGGAGTCCTACGATGAGCAGTTCTTC
TRBV7-3	14	.	TRBD2	TRBJ2-3	CAGSGSRGPETQYF	TGTGCGGGCAGCGGGAGCCGGGGCCCAGAGACCCAGTACTTT
TRBV7-3	17	once	.	TRBJ2-4	CASSVVLGGGVKNIQYF	TGTGCCAGCAGCGTGGTGCTCGGGGGCGGGGTCAAAAACATTCAGTACTTC
TRBV7-6	19	.	TRBD2	TRBJ2-5	CASSFDPRLRGGAQKTQYF	TGTGCCAGCAGTTTTGATCCGCGGCTCCGGGGGGGTGCCCAAAAGACCCAGTACTTC
TRBV6-2/TRBV6-3	13	many	.	TRBJ2-1	CATSWTMIGQQFF	TGTGCCACCTCCTGGACTATGATAGGCCAGCAGTTCTTC
TRBV3-1	15	.	.	TRBJ2-1	CASSQNQGKDNEQFF	TGTGCCAGCAGCCAAAATCAAGGGAAAGACAATGAGCAGTTCTTC
TRBV7-3	17	.	.	TRBJ2-5	CASSVGLGGRVKEIQYF	TGTGCCAGCAGCGTCGGACTCGGGGGACGTGTCAAAGAGATCCAGTACTTC
TRBV7-2	18	.	TRBD2	TRBJ2-5	CASSLAGRGGRDQETQYF	TGTGCCAGCAGCTTAGCGGGGCGGGGGGGCCGTGACCAAGAGACCCAGTACTTC
TRBV6-1	17	.	.	TRBJ2-3	CASRHGRGAGSTGEQYF	TGTGCCAGCAGGCACGGTCGGGGGGCGGGGAGCACCGGGGAGCAGTATTTT
TRBV15	15	many	TRBD2	TRBJ2-5	CATTDPQVAGDLKYF	TGTGCCACCACCGATCCACAGGTAGCGGGTGACCTGAAGTACTTC
TRBV7-2	15	.	.	TRBJ2-3	CASSPRGVRAGAQYF	TGTGCCAGCAGCCCTAGGGGGGTCCGCGCCGGTGCGCAGTATTTT
TRBV7-7	13	few	.	TRBJ2-5	CASSQGLQETQYF	TGTGCCAGCAGCCAGGGACTCCAAGAGACCCAGTACTTC
TRBV6-1	13	many	.	TRBJ2-5	CASSTQGGETQYF	TGTGCCAGCAGTACGCAGGGGGGGGAGACCCAGTACTTC
TRBV7-2	15	.	TRBD2	TRBJ2-5	CASSPAGGGAETQYF	TGTGCCAGCAGCCCAGCGGGAGGGGGCGCGGAGACCCAGTACTTC
TRBV6-1	16	.	TRBD2	TRBJ2-3	CASSVSGGWAKDTQYF	TGTGCCAGCAGCGTATCGGGGGGGTGGGCCAAAGACACGCAGTATTTC
TRBV7-2	14	.	TRBD2	TRBJ2-4	CAGSGGGEGALQYF	TGTGCGGGCAGCGGGGGGGGAGAGGGGGCTTTGCAGTACTTC
TRBV12-2	15	.	.	TRBJ2-4	CARGPGVSATNTQYF	TGTGCCCGCGGCCCGGGGGTGAGCGCCACAAACACGCAGTATTTC
TRBV7-8	14	.	TRBD1	TRBJ2-3	CGSRGLGAQDTQYF	TGCGGCAGCAGGGGGCTGGGAGCCCAAGATACGCAGTATTTT
TRBV6-1	16	.	.	TRBJ2-3	CASRELWGSATDTQYF	TGTGCCAGCCGCGAATTGTGGGGGAGCGCCACAGACACGCAGTATTTC
TRBV7-9	16	.	.	TRBJ2-1	CASSPVAGSSYNEQFF	TGTGCCAGCAGCCCCGTGGCCGGGAGCTCCTACAATGAGCAGTTCTTC
TRBV5-1	14	.	.	TRBJ2-3	CASSWGGPTDTQYF	TGCGCCAGCAGCTGGGGCGGACCCACAGATACGCAGTATTTT
TRBV7-2	14	many	TRBD2	TRBJ2-1	CASSLDPSGYEQFF	TGTGCCAGCAGCTTAGATCCTAGCGGCTACGAGCAGTTCTTC
TRBV7-2	15	.	TRBD1	TRBJ2-7	CASRPTGTADNEQYF	TGTGCCAGCAGGCCAACCGGGACAGCGGACAATGAGCAGTACTTC
TRBV7-3	18	.	TRBD2	TRBJ2-1	CASSPRVAGGLSYNEQFF	TGTGCCAGCAGCCCCCGTGTGGCGGGGGGGCTCTCCTACAATGAGCAGTTCTTC
TRBV7-2	14	once	.	TRBJ2-4	CARRPGRTENIQYF	TGTGCCAGGCGCCCGGGCCGGACAGAGAACATTCAGTACTTC
TRBV12-3/TRBV12-4	11	many	.	TRBJ1-3	CASTREDTIYF	TGTGCCAGCACCAGGGAGGACACCATATATTTT
TRBV6-1	14	.	TRBD2	TRBJ2-1	CASRPGGGNGEQFF	TGTGCCAGCAGGCCGGGGGGGGGGAATGGCGAGCAGTTCTTC
TRBV7-8	15	.	.	TRBJ2-4	CGAGIGGLAKDTQYF	TGTGGCGCGGGGATCGGGGGCCTAGCCAAAGACACCCAGTACTTC
TRBV27	17	.	TRBD1	TRBJ2-5	CASSKTGGTNSRETQYF	TGTGCCAGCAGCAAGACAGGGGGAACGAACAGTCGAGAGACCCAGTACTTC
TRBV10-3	12	many	.	TRBJ2-1	CAISLWGVEQFF	TGTGCCATCTCTCTTTGGGGAGTTGAGCAGTTCTTC
TRBV7-2	15	.	.	TRBJ2-4	CARGSGRGAKNTQYF	TGTGCCCGCGGCTCGGGTAGGGGAGCCAAAAACACTCAGTACTTC
TRBV7-2	16	few	TRBD2	TRBJ2-7	CASSSLTSGATYEQYF	TGTGCCAGCAGCTCGCTGACTAGCGGGGCGACCTACGAGCAGTACTTC
TRBV6-1	16	.	.	TRBJ2-5	CASGGFGGSDQETQYF	TGTGCCAGCGGGGGGTTTGGGGGCAGTGACCAAGAGACCCAGTACTTT
TRBV2	12	.	.	TRBJ2-5	CASKARLETQYF	TGTGCCAGCAAGGCCCGGTTAGAGACCCAGTACTTC
TRBV7-2	16	.	.	TRBJ2-4	CASTGAGRGDKDTQYF	TGTGCCAGCACGGGGGCGGGGCGGGGTGACAAAGACACCCAGTACTTC
TRBV10-1	13	many	TRBD2	TRBJ2-1	CASSVGTNNEQFF	TGCGCCAGCAGTGTGGGGACTAACAATGAGCAGTTCTTC
TRBV6-1	15	many	TRBD1	TRBJ2-7	CASNLGGTGTYEQYF	TGTGCCAGCAACCTGGGGGGGACAGGGACCTACGAGCAGTACTTC